The 5 T cell receptor beta chains below come from one sample, sequenced in a study of shared clonotypes between healthy human individuals. Clones were sequenced by immunoSEQ multiplex PCR, and TCRdb holds only the in-frame ones, with some missing. Of 950,000 to 1,300,000 clones listed, 65% to 75% are singletons. The sequencing input was memory CD4+ T cells sorted from blood. As for subset: CD45RA-negative fraction. The receptors come from a man aged 18-30 years in good health.

Concerning this clone: A read error may explain this, as a much larger clone is one base away. This CDR3 is also generated by other DNA sequences in the sample. The chain has TRBV5-1 and TRBJ2-2; 10 bases line up with TRBD1. Per germline, CDR1 SGHRS and CDR2 YFSETQ. V was clipped by 4 bases and J by 3 bases; unmatched bases: 3. The CDR3 sequence is 15 residues long. CDR3 sequence: CASSTGQGDTGELFF. In DNA, the CDR3 is TGCGCCAGCAGCACCGGACAGGGGGACACCGGGGAGCTGTTTTTT.

V gene TRBV6-1 combines with J gene TRBJ2-5; D might be TRBD2 (5 bases). Germline CDR1 MNHNS, CDR2 SASEGT. This CDR3 is 13 amino acids long. The V gene lost 6 bases and the J gene lost 5 bases, with 13 bases spanning the gap. CDR3 protein: CASRRTYRETQYF. The CDR3 DNA follows: TGTGCCAGCAGGAGGACTTATAGGGAGACCCAGTACTTC.

This rearrangement joins TRBV30 to TRBJ1-1; D gene unclear. V gave up 5 bases and J gave up 1 base, with 5 bases separating them. Germline loops: CDR1 GTSNPN, CDR2 SVGIG (reference sequence). CDR3 length: 11 amino acids. The DNA for the CDR3 is TGTGCCTGGGGGAAGAACACTGAAGCTTTCTTT. Translating it yields CAWGKNTEAFF.

This chain joins TRBV4-3 and TRBJ1-1, with TRBD1 matching over 7 bases. Germline V lookup: CDR1 LGHNA, CDR2 YSLEER. V lost 3 bases and J lost 1; bases outside the gene matches: 5. The CDR3 is 15 amino acids. CDR3 residues: CASSHTRGGNTEAFF. CDR3 in DNA: TGCGCCAGCAGCCATACCAGGGGGGGGAACACTGAAGCTTTCTTT.

This chain uses TRBV5-8 with TRBJ1-3, with TRBD1 as a possible D gene (5 bases). From germline, CDR1 is SGHTS and CDR2 YDEGEE. The length of the CDR3 is 15 residues. V was pared by 1 base and J by 9 bases, with 17 bases between. The CDR3 DNA sequence: TGTGCCAGCAGCTTGACAGTCCCTCTGGGGGGCACCATATATTTT. It translates to CASSLTVPLGGTIYF.